Shown below are 21 T cell receptor beta chains from a single sample sequenced in a study of identical twins. Each CDR3 protein gets one entry after TCRdb re-called the 5' RACE reads with MiXCR. The profile shows 1.5 million to 2 million distinct CDR3 sequences, about 32% of them singletons. Specimen: cord blood. These receptor sequences come from a newborn girl in good health.

This clonotype was detected a few times. The V gene is TRBV20-1, the J gene TRBJ1-2, with TRBD1 matching over 7 bases. V was pared by 1 base and J by 2 bases, with 4 bases of the junction left unmatched. The CDR3 length is 14 residues. Germline CDR1 and CDR2: DFQATT and SNEGSKA (reference sequence). CDR3 residues: CSARVGQLNYGYTF. The DNA for the CDR3 is TGCAGTGCTAGAGTGGGACAGCTGAACTATGGCTACACCTTC.

The chain links TRBV5-1 to TRBJ2-7; D gene uncertain. Deletions cut 0 bases from V and 7 bases from J, with 26 bases between. Germline V gene lookup returns CDR1 SGHRS and CDR2 YFSETQ. The CDR3 consists of 18 residues. The CDR3 here is CASSLEVPGVRGYNEQYF. The CDR3 nucleotides read TGCGCCAGCAGCTTGGAGGTACCAGGAGTTCGTGGGTACAATGAGCAGTACTTC.

This rearrangement joins TRBV10-3 to TRBJ1-5, with D unresolved. The V gene lost 4 bases and the J gene lost 3 bases, with 7 bases spanning the gap. The CDR3 runs to 13 residues. Germline values: CDR1 ENHRY, CDR2 SYGVKD. The CDR3 bases are TGTGCCATCAGTGGAGGACCCAATCAGCCCCAGCATTTT. It is translated as CAISGGPNQPQHF.

This clonotype was observed a handful of times. The V and J genes are TRBV10-3 and TRBJ1-1, with TRBD1 matching 7 bases. CDR3 size: 15 residues. Germline loops: CDR1 ENHRY, CDR2 SYGVKD. Losses at the gene ends were 6 bases for V and 4 bases for J; bases not matched to a gene: 11. The DNA for the CDR3 is TGTGCCATCAGGAGTAAGGGGGCTTTGAGCACTGAAGCTTTCTTT. It encodes CAIRSKGALSTEAFF.

This clonotype was detected once. One end of the junction is discordant with germline, which a read error may explain. This chain joins TRBV7-8 and TRBJ2-1, with 8 nucleotides matching TRBD2. Germline CDR1 is SGHVS and CDR2 is FQNEAQ. The CDR3 is made up of 15 amino acids. CDR3 protein: CASSLILREDNEQLF. DNA for the CDR3: TGTGCCAGCAGCTTAATTTTGCGGGAGGATAATGAGCAGTTATTC.

The rearrangement joins TRBV2 to TRBJ1-2, with D unresolved. This CDR3 has 13 amino acids. Germline-derived CDR1 and CDR2 are SNHLY and FYNNEI. Trimming took off 2 bases at V and 4 bases at J, with 8 bases between the two ends. CDR3 DNA: TGTGCCAGCAGTGAACTGTGTGGCTATGGCTACACCTTC. It encodes CASSELCGYGYTF.

The chain couples TRBV20-1 to TRBJ1-5, with TRBD1 identical over 8 bases. Germline V gene data show CDR1 as DFQATT and CDR2 as SNEGSKA (reference sequence). The J segment lost 5 bases and the V segment lost 3 bases, leaving 3 bases of the junction unmatched. This CDR3 is built from 13 residues. For the CDR3, the DNA is TGCAGTGCTAGGGACAGGGCCGATCAGCCCCAGCATTTT. Encoded protein: CSARDRADQPQHF.

V usage is TRBV5-1 and J usage is TRBJ2-1; TRBD2 agrees at 10 bases. Germline CDR1 reads SGHRS; CDR2 reads YFSETQ. J lost 0 bases, V lost 4 bases, and 7 bases had no gene match. The CDR3 totals 17 residues. The CDR3 DNA reads as TGCGCCAGCAGCGAGCAGACTAGCGGGTTCTCCTACAATGAGCAGTTCTTC. Encoded protein: CASSEQTSGFSYNEQFF.

The sample holds a few counts of this clonotype. The chain carries TRBV20-1 and TRBJ2-7; 16 bases are shared with TRBD2. The CDR3 is made up of 16 amino acids. The ends lost 4 bases at V and 3 bases at J; junction bases unmatched: 6. CDR1 and CDR2 from the germline V gene are DFQATT and SNEGSKA (reference sequence). DNA for the CDR3: TGCAGTGCTAAGGGACTAGCGGGAGGGCCTGTCTACGAGCAGTACTTC. Protein: CSAKGLAGGPVYEQYF.

This clonotype was found once. This may stem from a read error, because a much larger clone lies one nucleotide away. The rearrangement links TRBV27 to TRBJ1-5; maybe TRBD1 (5 bases). Looked up from germline, CDR1 is MNHEY and CDR2 is SMNVEV (reference sequence). The CDR3 length is 13 residues. The CDR3 spells CVSSLGHYQPQHF. In DNA, the CDR3 is TGTGTCAGCAGTCTCGGACACTATCAGCCCCAGCATTTT.

This clonotype was seen more than once but under ten times. This rearrangement joins TRBV6-6 to TRBJ2-3, with a weak D call TRBD1 (6 bases). V lost 2 bases and J 2 bases, leaving 11 bases between the germline ends. In germline, CDR1 is MNHNY, CDR2 SVGAGI (reference sequence). The CDR3 contains 15 residues. CDR3 bases: TGTGCCAGCAGTTACCCAGGGGTGCACACAGATACGCAGTATTTT. Translation gives CASSYPGVHTDTQYF.

This rearrangement joins TRBV3-1 to TRBJ2-1, with D perhaps assigned TRBD1 or TRBD2 (6 bases each). V was clipped by 3 bases and J by 5 bases, with 20 bases between them. The CDR3 is 17 amino acids. Germline CDR1 reads LGHDT; CDR2 reads YNNKEL (reference sequence). CDR3 in DNA: TGTGCCAGCAGCCACCCGGGTAGGGGGGCCCTAAACAATGAGCAGTTCTTC. Amino acids: CASSHPGRGALNNEQFF.

Concerning this clonotype itself: The junction departs from germline at one end; a sequencing error may be responsible. The DNA for the CDR3 is TGTGCCAGCAGCCAAAGAAGGGTAGATACGCGGTATTTT. This codes for CASSQRRVDTRYF. This rearrangement joins TRBV11-2 to TRBJ2-3, with unresolved D. This CDR3 comprises 13 residues. Germline V gives CDR1 SGHAT, CDR2 FQNNGV. The entire variable domain, with the rest obtained from reference TRBV11-2 and TRBJ2-3, is as follows: EAGVAQSPRYKIIEKRQSVAFWCNPISGHATLYWYQQILGQGPKLLIQFQNNGVVDDSQLPKDRFSAERLKGVDSTLKIQPAKLEDSAVYLCASSQRRVDTRYFGPGTRLTVL.

This chain links TRBV7-6 with TRBJ2-3; D gene uncertain. Germline-derived CDR1 and CDR2 are SGHVS and FNYEAQ. V was cut by 1 base and J by 2 bases, with 10 bases left in between. This CDR3 spans 15 amino acids. The CDR3 coding sequence is TGTGCCAGCAGCTTAGGGTGGCGACCCACAGATACGCAGTATTTT. Translating it yields CASSLGWRPTDTQYF.

The chain carries TRBV11-2 and TRBJ1-5; TRBD1 matches 10 bases. The length of the CDR3 is 16 residues. Trimming removed 5 bases from V and 5 bases from J; junction bases left unmatched: 9. Germline lookup yields CDR1 SGHAT and CDR2 FQNNGV. The CDR3 region is CASSDRDRGGYQPQHF. The CDR3 coding sequence is TGTGCCAGCAGCGACCGGGACAGGGGAGGGTATCAGCCCCAGCATTTT.

This clonotype appeared a few times. V is TRBV27 and J is TRBJ2-3, with D hard to call. The length of the CDR3 is 14 residues. Germline lookup yields CDR1 MNHEY and CDR2 SMNVEV (reference sequence). The V gene lost 4 bases and the J gene lost 6 bases, with 14 bases spanning the gap. The CDR3 here is CASSSPSIRDTQYF. The CDR3 nucleotides are TGTGCCAGCAGTTCCCCTTCCATCAGGGATACGCAGTATTTT.

The chain recombines TRBV12-3 or TRBV12-4 with TRBJ2-4; D is undetermined. The J call may not be correct, given that the DNA end is closer to TRBJ2-5. The CDR3 has 17 residues. The chain's CDR3 is CASSLGVQLVNQETQYF. DNA for the CDR3: TGTGCCAGCAGTTTAGGGGTCCAGCTAGTTAACCAAGAGACCCAGTACTTC.

The chain recombines TRBV20-1 with TRBJ2-7; 9 bases line up with TRBD1. The germline V gene has CDR1 DFQATT and CDR2 SNEGSKA (reference sequence). With 5 bases clipped from V and 7 bases from J, the junction kept 9 bases outside the gene matches. The CDR3 sequence is 13 residues long. The CDR3 loop is CSAAGTGLGEQYF. Here the CDR3 DNA reads TGCAGTGCTGCCGGGACAGGGTTAGGGGAGCAGTACTTC.

This rearrangement joins TRBV19 to TRBJ1-5, with D unclear. Germline-derived CDR1 and CDR2 are LNHDA and SQIVND (reference sequence). The germline V and J ends were trimmed by 1 base and 0 bases, with 10 bases remaining between them. This CDR3 region has 16 residues. DNA of the CDR3: TGTGCCAGTAGTATAGGACGCCCGGATAGCAATCAGCCCCAGCATTTT. This encodes CASSIGRPDSNQPQHF.

A word on this clonotype: Sequence at one end of the junction differs from germline and may be a read error. V is TRBV7-2 and J is TRBJ2-1, with 10 bases matching TRBD2. Germline V gives CDR1 SGHTA, CDR2 FQGNSA. The CDR3 consists of 15 residues. The CDR3 DNA reads TGTGCCGGCAGTCGTAGTAGCGGGAGGTACAATGAGCAGTTCTTC. This translates into CAGSRSSGRYNEQFF. Full variable domain (remainder filled in from reference TRBV7-2 and TRBJ2-1): GAGVSQSPSNKVTEKGKDVELRCDPISGHTALYWYRQSLGQGLEFLIYFQGNSAPDKSGLPSDRFSAERTGGSVSTLTIQRTQQEDSAVYLCAGSRSSGRYNEQFFGPGTRLTVL.

This clonotype was detected only a few times. The chain couples TRBV25-1 to TRBJ2-4; tentative D call: TRBD1 (5 bases). In germline, CDR1 is MGHDK, CDR2 SYGVNS. The ends were cut back, 3 bases at V and 0 bases at J, with 9 bases in the middle. The CDR3 sequence is 15 residues long. CDR3 region: CASSDDSLAKNIQYF. The CDR3 nucleotides are TGTGCCAGCAGTGATGACAGTCTAGCCAAAAACATTCAGTACTTC. Full variable domain (outside the CDR3, taken from reference TRBV25-1 and TRBJ2-4): EADIYQTPRYLVIGTGKKITLECSQTMGHDKMYWYQQDPGMELHLIHYSYGVNSTEKGDLSSESTVSRIRTEHFPLTLESARPSHTSQYLCASSDDSLAKNIQYFGAGTRLSVL.